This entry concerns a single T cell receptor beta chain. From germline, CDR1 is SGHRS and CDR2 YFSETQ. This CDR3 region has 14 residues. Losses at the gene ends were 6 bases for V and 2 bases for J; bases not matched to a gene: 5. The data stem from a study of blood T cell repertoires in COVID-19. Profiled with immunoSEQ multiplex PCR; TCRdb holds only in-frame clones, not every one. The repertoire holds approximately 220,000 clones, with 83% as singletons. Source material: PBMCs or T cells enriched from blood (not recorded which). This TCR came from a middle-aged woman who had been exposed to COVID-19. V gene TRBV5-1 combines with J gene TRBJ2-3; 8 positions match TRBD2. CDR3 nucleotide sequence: TGCGCCAGCACCCCGGGGGGGGCCACAGATACGCAGTATTTT. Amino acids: CASTPGGATDTQYF.